Each of the 9 T cell receptor beta chains below was sequenced from the same sample in a study of OX40 agonist ivuxolimab in advanced cancers. Repertoires were generated with immunoSEQ multiplex PCR, while TCRdb's copy carries only in-frame clones and drops some. The sample consists of roughly 61,000 clones, approximately 75% of them appearing once. The specimen comprised CD4+ or CD8+ T cells sorted from blood, sampled in a trial of the OX40 agonist ivuxolimab. The receptors were gathered from an adult with an advanced solid tumor such as melanoma, head and neck, liver or kidney cancer.

The V and J genes are TRBV5-4 and TRBJ2-7; a weak D match, TRBD2 (5 bases). The CDR3 consists of 14 residues. Between the trimmed V and J ends, which lost 4 bases and 2 bases, there was a span of 13 bases. Germline V gene lookup returns CDR1 SGHNT and CDR2 YYREEE (reference sequence). In nucleotides, the CDR3 is TGTGCCAGCAGCCCGGAGGTCAGTGCCTACGAGCAGTACTTC. It specifies CASSPEVSAYEQYF.

V is TRBV27 and J is TRBJ1-2; 7 bases agree with TRBD1. CDR3 length: 14 amino acids. The germline CDR1 and CDR2 sequences are MNHEY and SMNVEV (reference sequence). V lost 4 bases, J lost 8 bases, and 10 bases stayed unmatched. As DNA, the CDR3 is TGTGCCAGCAGTTCCCAGGGGGGGCGAAGCGGCTACACCTTC. Translated, it gives CASSSQGGRSGYTF.

This clone has just a few counts. The chain carries TRBV19 and TRBJ1-3; D ambiguous. CDR1 and CDR2 (germline): LNHDA, SQIVND (reference sequence). CDR3 size: 12 residues. Trimming removed 8 bases at V and 4 bases at J, with 9 bases between. CDR3 in DNA: TGTGCCAGTCGACATGGGGGAAACACCATATATTTT. Amino acids: CASRHGGNTIYF.

This chain connects TRBV5-6 to TRBJ1-1, with D possibly being TRBD1 (6 bases). CDR1 and CDR2 from the germline V gene are SGHDT and YYEEEE. The germline V and J ends were trimmed by 1 base and 1 base, with 11 bases remaining between them. This CDR3 spans 15 amino acids. As DNA, the CDR3 is TGTGCCAGCAGCTTGCTCGGACAGCCGAACACTGAAGCTTTCTTT. This encodes CASSLLGQPNTEAFF.

J is TRBJ2-3 and V is TRBV20-1; D is unresolved. V lost 6 bases to trimming and J lost 5 bases, with 9 bases between them. This CDR3 is built from 11 residues. Germline CDR1 DFQATT, CDR2 SNEGSKA (reference sequence). DNA of the CDR3: TGCAGTGCAGCTTGGGGAGATACGCAGTATTTT. Amino acid sequence: CSAAWGDTQYF.

The CDR3 loop reads CASSRGTSGPTDTQYF. Here the CDR3 DNA reads TGTGCCAGTAGTAGAGGGACTAGCGGGCCAACAGATACGCAGTATTTT. V and J are TRBV19 and TRBJ2-3, with TRBD2 identical over 12 bases. The CDR3 totals 16 residues. CDR1 and CDR2 (germline): LNHDA, SQIVND (reference sequence). V lost 4 bases, J lost 3 bases, and 5 bases stayed unmatched.

The chain has TRBV6-1 and TRBJ1-2; D is possibly TRBD1 (6 bases). V was pared by 6 bases and J by 0 bases, with 11 bases between. Germline CDR1 reads MNHNS; CDR2 reads SASEGT. The CDR3 runs to 14 residues. The CDR3, as DNA: TGTGCCAGCAGAAGGGACACCTCTAACTATGGCTACACCTTC. This translates into CASRRDTSNYGYTF.

This chain links TRBV29-1 with TRBJ1-1; unclear D gene. Between the trimmed V and J ends, which lost 2 bases and 6 bases, there was a span of 13 bases. The germline V gene encodes CDR1 SQVTM and CDR2 ANQGSEA. This CDR3 spans 13 amino acids. The CDR3 sequence: CSVETPGFAEAFF. Written as DNA, the CDR3 is TGCAGCGTTGAAACCCCAGGTTTCGCTGAAGCTTTCTTT.

V is TRBV6-5 and J is TRBJ2-5; maybe TRBD2 (5 bases). Per the germline V gene, CDR1 is MNHEY and CDR2 is SVGAGI. The germline V and J ends were trimmed by 8 bases and 4 bases, with 8 bases remaining between them. This CDR3 spans 11 amino acids. CDR3 in DNA: TGTGCCAGCGGAGGAACAGAGACCCAGTACTTC. It translates to CASGGTETQYF.